This T cell receptor (beta chain) was profiled in a study of tumor and adjacent non-tumor tissue in lung cancer. Study context: Aged about 30 to 76 years, patients included nine to eleven men and roughly 5 women with stage I to III disease.

Germline CDR1 DFQATT, CDR2 SNEGSKA (reference sequence). The CDR3 runs 11 residues. As concerns this clonotype: One end of the junction is discordant with germline, which a read error may explain.

TCRbeta libraries were built with three rounds of nested PCR, modified from ARM-PCR. TCRdb redid the calling of the multiplex PCR reads with MiXCR, one entry per CDR3 protein. Among roughly 82,000 distinct CDR3 sequences, under 80% were seen once, and the ten largest hold less than 25%. RNA was extracted from bulk tissue without any cell sorting. The normal lung tissue was taken more than 3 cm from the tumor edge. The source is a woman in her 50s with non-small cell lung cancer. The chain links TRBV20-1 to TRBJ1-1, with D unclear. Sequenced sample: distant non-tumor lung tissue. The DNA for the CDR3 is TGCAGTGTTAGAGGCCCGACAGAAGCTTTCTTT. This encodes CSVRGPTEAFF.